The source of this TCR beta chain is a study of tumour-infiltrating T cells in Burkitt lymphoma. For the study at large: Overall and progression-free survival were predicted by productive clonality.

This CDR3 has 15 amino acids. The germline V gene encodes CDR1 SGDLS and CDR2 YYNGEE. Trimming removed 3 bases from V and 4 bases from J; junction bases left unmatched: 7. Method: immunoSEQ multiplex PCR; TCRdb's copy keeps in-frame clones and lacks some. The sample holds 14,000 or so clones, 30% seen once. Sequenced input: tumor tissue. This clonotype originated in a human donor with diffuse large B-cell lymphoma. The rearrangement uses TRBV9 and TRBJ2-1, with 7 bases aligning to TRBD1. This CDR3 reads CASSAQGWGYNEQFF. In DNA, the CDR3 is TGTGCCAGCAGCGCACAGGGGTGGGGGTACAATGAGCAGTTCTTC.